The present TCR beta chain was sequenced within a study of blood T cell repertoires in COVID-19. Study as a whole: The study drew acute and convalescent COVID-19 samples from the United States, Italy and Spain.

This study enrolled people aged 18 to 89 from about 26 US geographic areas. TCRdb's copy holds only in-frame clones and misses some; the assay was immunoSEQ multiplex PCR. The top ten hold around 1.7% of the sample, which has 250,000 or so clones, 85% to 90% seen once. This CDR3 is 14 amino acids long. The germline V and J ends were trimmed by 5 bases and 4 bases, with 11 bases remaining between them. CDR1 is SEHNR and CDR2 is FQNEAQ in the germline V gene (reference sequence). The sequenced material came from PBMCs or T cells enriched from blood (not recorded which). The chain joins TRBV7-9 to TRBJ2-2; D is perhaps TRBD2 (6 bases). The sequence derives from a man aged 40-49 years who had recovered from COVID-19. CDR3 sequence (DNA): TGTGCCAGCAGCCGGGGGTCGACCACCGGGGAGCTGTTTTTT. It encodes CASSRGSTTGELFF.